One sample yielded the 27 T cell receptor beta chains listed below, sequenced in a study of cytomegalovirus exposure and HLA in healthy donors (dated by TCRdb to the late 2010s). Libraries were made using the immunoSEQ multiplex PCR assay. For the multiplex PCR, a mixture combining 60 forward primers for TCR Vbeta segments and 13 reverse primers for TCR Jbeta segments was used. TCRdb took over this immuneACCESS table, retaining in-frame rearrangements with V and J assigned. Such tables are incomplete; in checked studies, under half of the missing clones stem from an unresolved V gene, and the remainder is unexplained. A total of approximately 180,000 clones appear in this sample, about three quarters of them only once. Roughly 1.1% of the sample rests with the top ten. Sequencing was performed on PBMCs. The receptors shown here come from a woman aged 40 to 50 in good health and CMV-seronegative.

The genes are TRBV30 and TRBJ1-5, with TRBD1 identical over 7 bases. This CDR3 contains 14 residues. V was clipped by 3 bases and J by 6 bases; unmatched bases: 8. The germline CDR1 and CDR2 sequences are GTSNPN and SVGIG (reference sequence). CDR3 amino acids: CAWSHRGGGQPQHF. In DNA, the CDR3 is TGTGCCTGGAGCCATCGAGGGGGCGGTCAGCCCCAGCATTTT.

The chain carries TRBV2 and TRBJ2-3; no firm D call. Germline values: CDR1 SNHLY, CDR2 FYNNEI. Trimming stripped 8 bases from V and 4 bases from J, with 10 bases between. CDR3 length equals 12 residues. This CDR3 reads CASSSTADTQYF. CDR3 in DNA: TGTGCCAGCTCATCTACGGCAGATACGCAGTATTTT.

J is TRBJ2-5 and V is TRBV6-1; D unclear. The DNA end favors TRBJ2-7, so the J call may be wrong. CDR1 is MNHNS, CDR2 SASEGT, per germline. The CDR3 runs 12 residues. The CDR3 DNA follows: TGTGCCAGCCGCGGTAGCTCCTACGAGCAGTACTTC. Translated, it gives CASRGSSYEQYF.

The V and J genes are TRBV2 and TRBJ2-5; perhaps TRBD2 as D (5 bases). V was clipped by 8 bases and J by 5 bases, with 12 bases between them. The CDR3 totals 12 residues. Per the germline V gene, CDR1 is SNHLY and CDR2 is FYNNEI. The CDR3 coding sequence is TGTGCCAGCGTCCTAGCCTCGGAGACCCAGTACTTC. Translation: CASVLASETQYF.

V and J are TRBV27 and TRBJ1-2; TRBD1 might be the D (6 bases). The CDR3 totals 13 residues. V lost 4 bases to trimming and J lost 6 bases, with 12 bases between them. Germline V CDR1 and CDR2: MNHEY, SMNVEV (reference sequence). The CDR3 coding sequence is TGTGCCAGCAGTTACGTCACAGGGAATGGCTACACCTTC. It codes for CASSYVTGNGYTF.

The CDR3 reads CASSHSIASGSSYEQYF. The CDR3 DNA reads TGCGCCAGCAGCCACTCAATAGCTAGCGGGAGCTCCTACGAGCAGTACTTC. The rearrangement links TRBV4-3 to TRBJ2-7; 10 nucleotides line up with TRBD2. This CDR3 has 17 residues. The germline V gene has CDR1 LGHNA and CDR2 YSLEER. The V and J ends lost 3 bases and 0 bases, in that order; junction bases with no gene match: 8.

The gene calls are TRBV11-3 and TRBJ2-5; D perhaps matches TRBD1 (5 bases). The length of the CDR3 is 11 residues. The V gene lost 5 bases and the J gene lost 10 bases, with 11 bases spanning the gap. Germline CDR1 is SGHNT and CDR2 is YENEEA. CDR3 sequence (DNA): TGTGCCAGCAGCGCACAAGGGGACCAGTACTTC. As protein: CASSAQGDQYF.

CDR3 nucleotide sequence: TGTGCCTCCACCGGGACAGGGGGATACTACGAGCAGTACTTC. Its protein product is CASTGTGGYYEQYF. V is TRBV30 and J is TRBJ2-7; 11 nucleotides line up with TRBD1. CDR1 and CDR2 from the germline V gene are GTSNPN and SVGIG (reference sequence). After removal of 7 bases from V and 3 bases from J, the junction contained 8 bases not matched to a gene. The CDR3 consists of 14 residues.

This chain joins TRBV9 and TRBJ1-1, with D hard to call. The CDR3 covers 16 residues. Trimming took 1 base from V and 0 from J, leaving 13 bases between them. The germline CDR1 and CDR2 sequences are SGDLS and YYNGEE. The CDR3 nucleotides are TGTGCCAGCAGCGTAATTAGCACCCGTATGAACACTGAAGCTTTCTTT. Amino acids: CASSVISTRMNTEAFF. Together with reference TRBV9 and TRBJ1-1, the CDR3 gives the full variable domain: DSGVTQTPKHLITATGQRVTLRCSPRSGDLSVYWYQQSLDQGLQFLIQYYNGEERAKGNILERFSAQQFPDLHSELNLSSLELGDSALYFCASSVISTRMNTEAFFGQGTRLTVV.

The CDR3 bases are TGTGCCAGCAGCCTCGGGACAGGACTTACCGTTGGGGCCAACGTCCTGACTTTC. Translated: CASSLGTGLTVGANVLTF. V is TRBV5-4 and J is TRBJ2-6; 8 nucleotides match TRBD1. The CDR3 contains 18 residues. Germline V gene sequence: CDR1 SGHNT, CDR2 YYREEE (reference sequence). V was pared by 4 bases and J by 3 bases, with 12 bases of the junction left unmatched.

The chain recombines TRBV5-1 with TRBJ2-1; 8 bases are a match to TRBD2. This CDR3 contains 15 residues. The V gene's germline CDR1 is SGHRS and CDR2 YFSETQ. J lost 5 bases, V lost 4 bases, and 8 bases had no gene match. Here the CDR3 DNA reads TGCGCCAGCAGCCCGGGACTAGAGTATCACAATGAGCAGTTCTTC. Translation: CASSPGLEYHNEQFF. The variable domain in full, with the rest retrieved from reference TRBV5-1 and TRBJ2-1, is KAGVTQTPRYLIKTRGQQVTLSCSPISGHRSVSWYQQTPGQGLQFLFEYFSETQRNKGNFPGRFSGRQFSNSRSEMNVSTLELGDSALYLCASSPGLEYHNEQFFGPGTRLTVL.

This clone was counted once. The chain couples TRBV27 to TRBJ2-3; perhaps TRBD1 as D (6 bases). Germline V gives CDR1 MNHEY, CDR2 SMNVEV (reference sequence). The V and J ends lost 5 bases and 0 bases respectively, with 12 bases between them. This CDR3 has 15 amino acids. The CDR3 nucleotides are TGTGCCAGCAGTCCCTGGACAGAAAGCACAGATACGCAGTATTTT. This sequence encodes CASSPWTESTDTQYF.

The chain recombines TRBV30 with TRBJ2-1; no firm D call. Trimming left V 2 bases short and J 1 base short, with 6 bases between. Germline V gives CDR1 GTSNPN, CDR2 SVGIG (reference sequence). The length of the CDR3 is 13 residues. The CDR3 DNA is TGTGCCTGGAGTCCGAGGTCCTACAATGAGCAGTTCTTC. Its protein product is CAWSPRSYNEQFF. The variable domain in full, with the rest retrieved from reference TRBV30 and TRBJ2-1, is SQTIHQWPATLVQPVGSPLSLECTVEGTSNPNLYWYRQAAGRGLQLLFYSVGIGQISSEVPQNLSASRPQDRQFILSSKKLLLSDSGFYLCAWSPRSYNEQFFGPGTRLTVL.

The chain is built from TRBV10-3 and TRBJ2-3; 9 positions match TRBD2. V lost 8 bases to trimming and J lost 0 bases; unmatched junction nucleotides: 3. Germline CDR1 and CDR2: ENHRY and SYGVKD. The CDR3 contains 14 residues. The CDR3 reads CAIRAGGSTDTQYF. DNA of the CDR3: TGTGCCATCCGAGCGGGGGGAAGCACAGATACGCAGTATTTT.

This chain uses TRBV27 with TRBJ1-1; 9 bases are a match to TRBD1. The CDR3 covers 13 residues. V was clipped by 2 bases and J by 10 bases; unmatched bases: 5. The germline gives CDR1 MNHEY, CDR2 SMNVEV (reference sequence). CDR3 region: CASSLRDRVRAFF. For the CDR3, the DNA is TGTGCCAGCAGTTTACGGGACAGGGTGAGAGCTTTCTTT.

The chain carries TRBV10-2 and TRBJ2-7; D might be TRBD1 (7 bases). Trimming took off 0 bases at V and 2 bases at J, with 11 bases between the two ends. The CDR3 is made up of 15 amino acids. Germline loops: CDR1 WSHSY, CDR2 SAAADI. CDR3 sequence (DNA): TGCGCCAGCAGTGAGTCGCCAGGGGGGACCTACGAGCAGTACGTC. It is translated as CASSESPGGTYEQYV.

This clone has a handful of counts. The gene calls are TRBV7-9 and TRBJ2-7, with TRBD1 matching over 7 bases. CDR1 is SEHNR, CDR2 FQNEAQ, per germline (reference sequence). This CDR3 region has 12 residues. With V trimmed by 3 bases and J by 6 bases, 2 bases remained unmatched. CDR3 residues: CASSLTGFEQYV. CDR3 DNA: TGTGCCAGCAGCTTGACAGGGTTCGAGCAGTACGTC.

This clone was detected a few times. The rearrangement uses TRBV30 and TRBJ1-5; TRBD1 matches 7 bases. This CDR3 spans 13 amino acids. The V gene end was trimmed by 3 bases and the J gene end by 2 bases; junction bases not matched to a gene: 1. Germline-derived CDR1 and CDR2 are GTSNPN and SVGIG (reference sequence). The CDR3 DNA sequence: TGTGCCTGGAGGGGGACAGGCAATCAGCCCCAGCATTTT. It codes for CAWRGTGNQPQHF.

The chain employs TRBV6-6 and TRBJ2-1, with TRBD2 matching over 9 bases. Germline V gives CDR1 MNHNY, CDR2 SVGAGI (reference sequence). Trimming at V came to 2 bases and at J to 4 bases, leaving 6 bases not matched to a gene. The CDR3 is 16 amino acids. CDR3 bases: TGTGCCAGCAGTTACCGGGCTAGCGGGACGTACAATGAGCAGTTCTTC. Its protein product is CASSYRASGTYNEQFF.

This chain connects TRBV27 to TRBJ2-7; 10 bases align to TRBD2. Losses at the gene ends were 5 bases for V and 3 bases for J; bases not matched to a gene: 7. There are 15 residues in the CDR3. Germline V gene sequence: CDR1 MNHEY, CDR2 SMNVEV (reference sequence). CDR3 amino acids: CASSVSTSGRYEQYF. In DNA form, the CDR3 reads TGTGCCAGCAGTGTCTCGACTAGCGGGCGCTACGAGCAGTACTTC.

This clone has a handful of counts. This chain connects TRBV6-1 to TRBJ1-4; D remains unclear. CDR3 length equals 13 residues. Germline CDR1 is MNHNS and CDR2 is SASEGT. V was pared by 5 bases and J by 11 bases, with 15 bases between. The DNA of the CDR3 is TGTGCCAGCAGTAGCCCGGGAGTGGAGAAACTGTTTTTT. This gives the protein CASSSPGVEKLFF.

The V and J genes are TRBV4-2 and TRBJ2-1; 10 nucleotides agree with TRBD2. CDR3 length equals 18 residues. V trimming: 0 bases; J trimming: 4 bases; junction bases outside the gene matches: 9. CDR1 and CDR2 (germline): LGHNA, YNFKEQ. The CDR3 DNA follows: TGTGCCAGCAGCCAAGAGAAGAGCGGGAGGGGTGGTTACAATGAGCAGTTCTTC. Protein sequence: CASSQEKSGRGGYNEQFF.

The rearrangement joins TRBV7-2 to TRBJ2-5; tentatively, D is TRBD2 (6 bases). This CDR3 is built from 15 residues. CDR1 SGHTA and CDR2 FQGNSA come from the germline V gene. Trimming removed 5 bases from V and 4 bases from J, with 17 bases in between. CDR3 DNA sequence: TGTGCCAGCAGCACTGAAATTAGGGGAGGAGAGACCCAGTACTTC. It encodes CASSTEIRGGETQYF.

In DNA, the CDR3 is TGTGCCAGCAGCCCATGGGGCAGACAGAACACTGAAGCTTTCTTT. It is translated as CASSPWGRQNTEAFF. The chain recombines TRBV11-2 with TRBJ1-1, with D perhaps TRBD1 (5 bases). Germline values: CDR1 SGHAT, CDR2 FQNNGV. Trimming left V 5 bases short and J 1 base short, with 14 bases between. CDR3 length: 15 amino acids. Full variable domain (missing parts from reference TRBV11-2 and TRBJ1-1): EAGVAQSPRYKIIEKRQSVAFWCNPISGHATLYWYQQILGQGPKLLIQFQNNGVVDDSQLPKDRFSAERLKGVDSTLKIQPAKLEDSAVYLCASSPWGRQNTEAFFGQGTRLTVV.

This sequence joins TRBV5-6 and TRBJ1-3; D unclear. V lost 0 bases, J lost 0 bases, and 7 bases lay in between. This CDR3 has 15 amino acids. Germline-derived CDR1 and CDR2 are SGHDT and YYEEEE. CDR3 sequence reads: CASSLGQISGNTIYF. Here the CDR3 DNA reads TGTGCCAGCAGCTTGGGCCAGATCTCTGGAAACACCATATATTTT.

Of note for this clone: This specimen includes other DNA sequences encoding the same CDR3. The genes are TRBV29-1 and TRBJ2-3; a weak D match, TRBD1 (5 bases). With 4 bases removed from V and 2 bases from J, the gap between germline ends came to 10 bases. This CDR3 is 13 amino acids long. CDR1 is SQVTM, CDR2 ANQGSEA, per germline. As DNA, the CDR3 is TGCAGCGTTGGGCAGGGCCTCACAGATACGCAGTATTTT. Its translation is CSVGQGLTDTQYF.

V is TRBV7-2 and J is TRBJ1-4, with 11 bases lining up with TRBD1. CDR3 length: 16 amino acids. The germline V gene has CDR1 SGHTA and CDR2 FQGNSA. With 1 base clipped from V and 11 bases from J, the junction kept 9 bases outside the gene matches. Here the CDR3 DNA reads TGTGCCAGCAGCTTAGGAACGGTGGGGACAGGGGGGAAACTGTTTTTT. Protein product: CASSLGTVGTGGKLFF.